This T cell receptor (beta chain) comes out of a study of human T cells and chemical hapten exposure. About the study: Across its approximately 25 weeks, the study gave patients weekly diphenylcyclopropenone doses to the scalp. Variation in per-sample TCR yields came mainly from small pooled library volume differences.

The time point was: patch test 3, about 24 weeks after DPC sensitization. Stated treatment: therapeutic diphenylcyclopropenone sensitization with weekly scalp DPC. Germline loops: CDR1 LNHDA, CDR2 SQIVND (reference sequence). The CDR3 sequence is 19 residues long. The trim removed 3 bases at V and 7 bases at J, leaving 16 bases unmatched. The sample holds many counts of this clonotype. The antigen remains undetermined. What the library attached to individual cDNA molecules were unique molecular identifiers. TCRdb itself ran the RACE reads through MiXCR, one entry per CDR3 protein. The data contain about 84,000 distinct CDR3 sequences, roughly 10% of them singletons. General study points: Expanded TCRs clustered into significantly more large CDR3 similarity groups than controls, the analysis revealed.

The sequence was obtained from a woman between 45 and 65 years old with alopecia areata. Some clones in this sample may be carry-over from other donors' samples. The input for sequencing was whole blood, taken in connection with sensitization to the hapten diphenylcyclopropenone (DPC). The rearrangement joins TRBV19 to TRBJ2-1; TRBD2 matches 12 bases. The CDR3 is CASSIFGQVVTSGGNEQFF. The CDR3 DNA reads TGTGCCAGTAGTATCTTCGGTCAGGTGGTGACTAGCGGGGGAAATGAGCAGTTCTTC.